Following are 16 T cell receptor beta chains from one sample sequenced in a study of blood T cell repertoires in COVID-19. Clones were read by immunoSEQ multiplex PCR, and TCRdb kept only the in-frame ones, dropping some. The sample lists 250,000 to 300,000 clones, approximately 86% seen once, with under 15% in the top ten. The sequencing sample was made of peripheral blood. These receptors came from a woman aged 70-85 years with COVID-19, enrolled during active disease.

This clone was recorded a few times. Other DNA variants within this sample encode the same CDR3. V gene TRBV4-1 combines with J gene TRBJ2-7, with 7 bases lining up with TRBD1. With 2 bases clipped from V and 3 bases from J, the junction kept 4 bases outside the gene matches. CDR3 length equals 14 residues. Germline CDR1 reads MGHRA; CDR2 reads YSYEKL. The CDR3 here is CASSQPGQIYEQYF. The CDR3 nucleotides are TGCGCCAGCAGCCAACCGGGACAGATCTACGAGCAGTACTTC.

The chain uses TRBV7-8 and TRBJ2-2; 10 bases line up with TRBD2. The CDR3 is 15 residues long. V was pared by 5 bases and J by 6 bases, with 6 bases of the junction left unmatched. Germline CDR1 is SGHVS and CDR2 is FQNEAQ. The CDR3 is CASSRSGGAAGELFF. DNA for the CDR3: TGTGCCAGCAGCCGCAGCGGGGGGGCCGCCGGGGAGCTGTTTTTT.

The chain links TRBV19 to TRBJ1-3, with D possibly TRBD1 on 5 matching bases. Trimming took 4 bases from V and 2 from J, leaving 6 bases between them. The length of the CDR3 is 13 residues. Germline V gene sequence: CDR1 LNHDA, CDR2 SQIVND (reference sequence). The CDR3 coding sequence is TGTGCCAGTAGTACAGGGCCTGGAAACACCATATATTTT. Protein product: CASSTGPGNTIYF.

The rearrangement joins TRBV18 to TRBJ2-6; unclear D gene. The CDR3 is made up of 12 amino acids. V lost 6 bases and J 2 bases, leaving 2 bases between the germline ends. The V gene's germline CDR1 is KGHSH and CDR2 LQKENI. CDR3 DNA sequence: TGTGCCAGCTCCACTGGGGCCAACGTCCTGACTTTC. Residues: CASSTGANVLTF.

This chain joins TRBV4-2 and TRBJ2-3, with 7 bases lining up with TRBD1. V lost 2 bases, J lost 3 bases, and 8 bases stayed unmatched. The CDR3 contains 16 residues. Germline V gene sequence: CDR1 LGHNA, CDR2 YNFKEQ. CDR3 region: CASSQMKGGQTDTQYF. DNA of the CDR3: TGTGCCAGCAGCCAAATGAAAGGGGGACAGACAGATACGCAGTATTTT.

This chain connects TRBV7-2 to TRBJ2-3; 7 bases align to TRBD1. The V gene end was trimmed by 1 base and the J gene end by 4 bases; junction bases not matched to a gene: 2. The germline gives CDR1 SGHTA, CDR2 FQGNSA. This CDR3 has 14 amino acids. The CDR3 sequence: CASSLGTGPDTQYF. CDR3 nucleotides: TGTGCCAGCAGCTTAGGGACAGGTCCAGATACGCAGTATTTT.

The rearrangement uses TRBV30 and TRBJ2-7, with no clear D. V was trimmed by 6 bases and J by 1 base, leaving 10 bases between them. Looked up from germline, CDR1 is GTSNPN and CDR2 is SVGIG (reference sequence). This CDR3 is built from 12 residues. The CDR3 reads CACIGFSYEQYF. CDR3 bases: TGTGCCTGTATCGGTTTTTCCTACGAGCAGTACTTC.

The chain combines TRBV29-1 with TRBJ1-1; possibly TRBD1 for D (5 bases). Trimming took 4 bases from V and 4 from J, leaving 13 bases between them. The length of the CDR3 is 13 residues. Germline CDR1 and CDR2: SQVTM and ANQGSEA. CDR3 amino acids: CSVVAGLTTEAFF. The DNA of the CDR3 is TGCAGCGTTGTGGCGGGACTCACCACTGAAGCTTTCTTT.

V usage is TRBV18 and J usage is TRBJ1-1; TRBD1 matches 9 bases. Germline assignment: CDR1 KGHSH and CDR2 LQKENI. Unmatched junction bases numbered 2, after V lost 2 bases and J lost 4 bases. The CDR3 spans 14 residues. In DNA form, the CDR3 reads TGTGCCAGCTCACCAGAGACAGGGGGCACTGAAGCTTTCTTT. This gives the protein CASSPETGGTEAFF.

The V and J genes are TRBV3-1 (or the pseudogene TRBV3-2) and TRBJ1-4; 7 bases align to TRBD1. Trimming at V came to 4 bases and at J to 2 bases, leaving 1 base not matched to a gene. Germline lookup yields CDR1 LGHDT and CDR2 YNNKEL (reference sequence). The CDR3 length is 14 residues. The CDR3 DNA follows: TGTGCCAGCAGCCTCAGGGGGACTAATGAAAAACTGTTTTTT. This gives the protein CASSLRGTNEKLFF.

DNA for the CDR3: TGTGCCAGCTCACTTTCAAAAGGGGGTTTCACTGAAGCTTTCTTT. It codes for CASSLSKGGFTEAFF. The V call is TRBV18, the J call TRBJ1-1; the D gene is possibly TRBD1 (6 bases). Germline V lookup: CDR1 KGHSH, CDR2 LQKENI. V lost 4 bases and J 4 bases, leaving 16 bases between the germline ends. CDR3 length: 15 residues.

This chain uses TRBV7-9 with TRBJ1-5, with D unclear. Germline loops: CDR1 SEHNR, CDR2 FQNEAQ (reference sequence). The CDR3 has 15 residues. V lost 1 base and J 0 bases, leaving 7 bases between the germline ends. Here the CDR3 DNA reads TGTGCCAGCAGCTTAGACAGCATTAGCAATCAGCCCCAGCATTTT. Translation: CASSLDSISNQPQHF.

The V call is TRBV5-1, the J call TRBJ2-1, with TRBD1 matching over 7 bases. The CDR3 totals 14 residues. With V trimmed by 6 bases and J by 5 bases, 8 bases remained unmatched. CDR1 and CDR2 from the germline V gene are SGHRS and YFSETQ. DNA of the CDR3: TGCGCCAGCACGTTCGGGACAGCAAACAATGAGCAGTTCTTC. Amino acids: CASTFGTANNEQFF.

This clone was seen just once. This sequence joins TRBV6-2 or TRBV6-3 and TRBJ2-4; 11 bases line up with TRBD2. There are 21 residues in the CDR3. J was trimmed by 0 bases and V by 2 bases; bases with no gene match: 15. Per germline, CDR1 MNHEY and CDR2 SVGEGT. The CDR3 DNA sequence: TGTGCCAGCAGTTACCTATCCGGGACTAGCGGCTCACCCGTAGCCAAAAACATTCAGTACTTC. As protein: CASSYLSGTSGSPVAKNIQYF.

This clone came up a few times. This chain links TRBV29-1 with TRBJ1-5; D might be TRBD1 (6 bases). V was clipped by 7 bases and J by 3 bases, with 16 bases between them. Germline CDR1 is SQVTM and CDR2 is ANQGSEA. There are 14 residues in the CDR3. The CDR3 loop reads CSATLGTNNQPQHF. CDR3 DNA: TGCAGCGCCACCCTAGGGACAAACAATCAGCCCCAGCATTTT. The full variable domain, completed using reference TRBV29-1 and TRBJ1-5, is SAVISQKPSRDICQRGTSLTIQCQVDSQVTMMFWYRQQPGQSLTLIATANQGSEATYESGFVIDKFPISRPNLTFSTLTVSNMSPEDSSIYLCSATLGTNNQPQHFGDGTRLSIL.

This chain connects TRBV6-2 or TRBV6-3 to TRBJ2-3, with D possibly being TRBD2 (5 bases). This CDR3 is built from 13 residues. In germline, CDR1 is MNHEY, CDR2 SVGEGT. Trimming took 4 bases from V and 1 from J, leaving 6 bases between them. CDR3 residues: CASSSEGTDTQYF. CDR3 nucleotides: TGTGCCAGCAGTTCGGAGGGCACAGATACGCAGTATTTT.